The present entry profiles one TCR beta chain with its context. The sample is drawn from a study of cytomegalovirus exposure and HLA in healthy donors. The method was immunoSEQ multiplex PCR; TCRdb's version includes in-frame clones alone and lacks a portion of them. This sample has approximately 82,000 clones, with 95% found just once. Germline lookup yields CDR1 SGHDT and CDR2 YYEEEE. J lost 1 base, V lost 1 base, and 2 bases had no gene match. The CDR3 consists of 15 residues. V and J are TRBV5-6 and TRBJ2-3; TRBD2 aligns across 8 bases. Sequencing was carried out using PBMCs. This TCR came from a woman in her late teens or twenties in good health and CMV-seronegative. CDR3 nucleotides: TGTGCCAGCAGCTTGCCGGGACTAGGCACAGATACGCAGTATTTT. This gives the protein CASSLPGLGTDTQYF.